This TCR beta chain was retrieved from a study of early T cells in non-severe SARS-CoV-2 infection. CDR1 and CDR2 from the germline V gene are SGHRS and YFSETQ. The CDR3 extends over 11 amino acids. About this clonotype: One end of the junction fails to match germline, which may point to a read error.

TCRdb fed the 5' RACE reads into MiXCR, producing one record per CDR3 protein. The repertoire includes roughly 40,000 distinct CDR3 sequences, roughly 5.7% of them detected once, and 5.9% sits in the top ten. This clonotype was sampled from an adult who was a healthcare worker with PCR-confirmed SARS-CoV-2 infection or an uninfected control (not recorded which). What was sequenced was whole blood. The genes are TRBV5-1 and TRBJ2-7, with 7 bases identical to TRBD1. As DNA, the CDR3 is TGCGCCAGCAGGGACCTGGACAGGATGGACTTC. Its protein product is CASRDLDRMDF.